Listed below are T cell receptor beta chains from one sample, sequenced in a study of T cell responses to AZD1222 COVID-19 vaccine. The data were produced by immunoSEQ multiplex PCR, yet TCRdb's version contains in-frame clones alone and is incomplete. The sample carries approximately 150,000 clones, about 90% recorded once. Here the sequenced sample was peripheral blood, taken on day 0 of AZD1222 vaccination. The receptors originated from an adult in good health. Each CDR3 is given with its conserved first and last residue. D genes are given only for firm matches.

v_call: TRBV7-2; d_call: .; j_call: TRBJ2-3; cdr3_aa: CASSLGDLTRQYF
v_call: TRBV9; d_call: TRBD1; j_call: TRBJ2-3; cdr3_aa: CASSVGQGGMTDTQYF
v_call: TRBV27; d_call: TRBD2; j_call: TRBJ2-2; cdr3_aa: CASTETSGNTGELFF
v_call: TRBV18; d_call: TRBD2; j_call: TRBJ2-3; cdr3_aa: CASSPRTSGYTDTQYF
v_call: TRBV7-9; d_call: .; j_call: TRBJ2-1; cdr3_aa: CASSLFIGSAPSQFF
v_call: TRBV19; d_call: TRBD1; j_call: TRBJ2-7; cdr3_aa: CASTDGTGAHEQYF
v_call: TRBV28; d_call: .; j_call: TRBJ2-1; cdr3_aa: CASSWGRDEQFF
v_call: TRBV9; d_call: .; j_call: TRBJ1-1; cdr3_aa: CASSVGDTEAFF
v_call: TRBV28; d_call: TRBD2; j_call: TRBJ2-7; cdr3_aa: CASCGASGSYEQYF
v_call: TRBV7-9; d_call: .; j_call: TRBJ2-5; cdr3_aa: CASSLLVSGGETQYF
v_call: TRBV28; d_call: TRBD1; j_call: TRBJ2-7; cdr3_aa: CASSPPGQGWHEQYF
v_call: TRBV28; d_call: TRBD1; j_call: TRBJ1-5; cdr3_aa: CASSRTGGSNQPQHF
v_call: TRBV28; d_call: .; j_call: TRBJ2-1; cdr3_aa: CASGAHNEQFF
v_call: TRBV3-1/TRBV3-2; d_call: .; j_call: TRBJ1-5; cdr3_aa: CASSQGGPSRDSNQPQHF
v_call: TRBV5-8; d_call: .; j_call: TRBJ2-7; cdr3_aa: CASSPRWSSYEQYF
v_call: TRBV11-2; d_call: .; j_call: TRBJ1-6; cdr3_aa: CASSPGQTRNSPLHF
v_call: TRBV5-1; d_call: .; j_call: TRBJ2-6; cdr3_aa: CASSPWGAVGANVLTF
v_call: TRBV2; d_call: .; j_call: TRBJ2-1; cdr3_aa: CASSGYKGVSEQFF
v_call: TRBV7-9; d_call: .; j_call: TRBJ2-1; cdr3_aa: CASSPSLSDEQFF
v_call: TRBV27; d_call: TRBD2; j_call: TRBJ2-2; cdr3_aa: CASSFRVAGYTGELFF
v_call: TRBV30; d_call: .; j_call: TRBJ1-3; cdr3_aa: CAWGRIRVSSGNTIYF
v_call: TRBV30; d_call: .; j_call: TRBJ1-2; cdr3_aa: CAWGRDMGGYTF